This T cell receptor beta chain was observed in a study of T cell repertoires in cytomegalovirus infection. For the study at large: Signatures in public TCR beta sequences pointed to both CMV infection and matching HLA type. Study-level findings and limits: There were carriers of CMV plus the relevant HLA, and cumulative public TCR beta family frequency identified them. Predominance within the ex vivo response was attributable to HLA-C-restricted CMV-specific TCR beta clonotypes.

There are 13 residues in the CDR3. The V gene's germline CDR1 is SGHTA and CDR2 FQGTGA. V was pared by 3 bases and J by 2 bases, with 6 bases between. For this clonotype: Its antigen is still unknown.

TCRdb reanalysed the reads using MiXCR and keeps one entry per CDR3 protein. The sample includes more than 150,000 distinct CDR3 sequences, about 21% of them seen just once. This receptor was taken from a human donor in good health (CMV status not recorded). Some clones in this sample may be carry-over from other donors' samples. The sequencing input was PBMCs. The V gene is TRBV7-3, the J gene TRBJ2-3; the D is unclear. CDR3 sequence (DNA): TGTGCCAGCAGCTTGTCATACACAGATACGCAGTATTTT. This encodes CASSLSYTDTQYF. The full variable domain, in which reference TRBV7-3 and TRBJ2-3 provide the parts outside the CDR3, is GAGVSQTPSNKVTEKGKYVELRCDPISGHTALYWYRQSLGQGPEFLIYFQGTGAADDSGLPNDRFFAVRPEGSVSTLKIQRTERGDSAVYLCASSLSYTDTQYFGPGTRLTVL.